This T cell receptor beta chain was sequenced for a study of OX40 agonist ivuxolimab in advanced cancers. Study background: As their treatment, patients were administered ivuxolimab, an agonistic anti-OX40 (CD134) antibody. Study-level results: There was clonal expansion of CD4+ and CD8+ blood T cells by week 6 at 0.1 to 3.0 mg/kg. Partial responders receiving 0.1-3.0 mg/kg showed among the lowest clonal expansion.

Patients had blood sampled at baseline and again on cycle 4 day 1 and cycle 7 day 1. In regard to this clone: Its antigen remains unknown.

CDR1 and CDR2 (germline): KGHSH, LQKENI. Trimming cost V 3 bases and J 7 bases, with 13 bases left between them. This CDR3 is built from 14 residues. Clones were sequenced by immunoSEQ multiplex PCR, and TCRdb holds only the in-frame ones, with some missing. Of about 25,000 clones in the sample, 80% to 90% were seen once. The chain couples TRBV18 to TRBJ2-1; D gene ambiguous. The sample consisted of CD4+ or CD8+ T cells sorted from blood, taken in a trial of the OX40 agonist ivuxolimab. This receptor was identified in an adult with an advanced solid tumor such as melanoma, head and neck, liver or kidney cancer. In DNA form, the CDR3 reads TGTGCCAGCTCACCTGTTGGCCCGCCAAATGAGCAGTTCTTC. It yields the protein CASSPVGPPNEQFF.